This is a list of T cell receptor beta chains from one sample in a study of blood T cell repertoires in COVID-19. The assay was immunoSEQ multiplex PCR, and TCRdb's table has in-frame clones only and misses some. The data contain 390,000 or so clones, about 86% of them singletons. The sequenced sample was PBMCs or T cells enriched from blood (not recorded which). The receptors originated from a woman aged 45-60 years who had recovered from COVID-19. The CDR3 runs from the conserved cysteine through the conserved F or W. A D gene is named only where the DNA matches it firmly. A row's size may be missing; if present it is once, few, many or a size class.

J gene: TRBJ1-1; V gene: TRBV5-4; D gene: TRBD1; clone size: once; CDR3 DNA: TGTGCCAGCAGCCAGGGGACAGGCCCCATGAACACTGAAGCTTTCTTT; CDR3 protein: CASSQGTGPMNTEAFF
J gene: TRBJ1-2; V gene: TRBV5-1; D gene: TRBD1; clone size: -; CDR3 DNA: TGCGCCAGCAGCCCGACAACGACAGGGGCGGAGGGCTACACCTTC; CDR3 protein: CASSPTTTGAEGYTF
J gene: TRBJ1-2; V gene: TRBV28; D gene: -; clone size: -; CDR3 DNA: TGTGCCAGCAGAGAACTAATGACAGACCTCTGGGGCTACACCTTC; CDR3 protein: CASRELMTDLWGYTF
J gene: TRBJ1-2; V gene: TRBV20-1; D gene: -; clone size: -; CDR3 DNA: TGCAGTGCTAGCTCACAGGGCGACTACACCTTC; CDR3 protein: CSASSQGDYTF
J gene: TRBJ1-1; V gene: TRBV5-6; D gene: -; clone size: -; CDR3 DNA: TGTGCCAGCAGCTTGGGAGTGGGCCCAGCTTTCTTT; CDR3 protein: CASSLGVGPAFF
J gene: TRBJ2-7; V gene: TRBV7-2; D gene: TRBD1; clone size: few; CDR3 DNA: TGTGCCAGCAGCTTAGGGACAGGGGAACGCGAGCAGTACTTC; CDR3 protein: CASSLGTGEREQYF
J gene: TRBJ1-1; V gene: TRBV10-1; D gene: TRBD1; clone size: -; CDR3 DNA: TGCGCCACTGGACAGGGCGACACTGAAGCTTTCTTT; CDR3 protein: CATGQGDTEAFF
J gene: TRBJ1-4; V gene: TRBV19; D gene: -; clone size: -; CDR3 DNA: TGTGCCAGTAGTATCATGGGGAGCGCTAATGAAAAACTGTTTTTT; CDR3 protein: CASSIMGSANEKLFF
J gene: TRBJ1-1; V gene: TRBV7-3; D gene: -; clone size: -; CDR3 DNA: TGTGCCAGCAGCCGGGGAGGGAACACTGAAGCTTTCTTT; CDR3 protein: CASSRGGNTEAFF
J gene: TRBJ1-1; V gene: TRBV5-4; D gene: -; clone size: -; CDR3 DNA: TGTGCCAGCAGCCAACCGGACAGCCCATTCCTTGAAGCTTTCTTT; CDR3 protein: CASSQPDSPFLEAFF
J gene: TRBJ2-1; V gene: TRBV7-9; D gene: -; clone size: few; CDR3 DNA: TGTGCCAGCAGCCCTAAGGGGGGGCCCTACAATGAGCAGTTCTTC; CDR3 protein: CASSPKGGPYNEQFF
J gene: TRBJ1-1; V gene: TRBV9; D gene: -; clone size: -; CDR3 DNA: TGTGCCAGCAGCGTAGAAGGACAGACTTTCACTGAAGCTTTCTTT; CDR3 protein: CASSVEGQTFTEAFF
J gene: TRBJ1-4; V gene: TRBV4-1; D gene: TRBD1; clone size: -; CDR3 DNA: TGCGCCAGCAGAACCGGGACAGGGGACGGGGGACTGTTTTTT; CDR3 protein: CASRTGTGDGGLFF
J gene: TRBJ1-2; V gene: TRBV19; D gene: -; clone size: -; CDR3 DNA: TGTGCCAGTAGTATATTTGCGGGGGCACTAGCTAACTATGGCTACACCTTC; CDR3 protein: CASSIFAGALANYGYTF
J gene: TRBJ1-2; V gene: TRBV5-8; D gene: -; clone size: -; CDR3 DNA: TGTGCCAGCAGCTCTTGGGGGGTCGGAGGGACCCTACGTAGCAACACCTTC; CDR3 protein: CASSSWGVGGTLRSNTF
J gene: TRBJ2-7; V gene: TRBV11-2; D gene: TRBD1; clone size: few; CDR3 DNA: TGTGCCAGCAGCGTACGACAGGGGACGGCCTACGAGCAGTACTTC; CDR3 protein: CASSVRQGTAYEQYF
J gene: TRBJ2-7; V gene: TRBV2; D gene: TRBD1; clone size: -; CDR3 DNA: TGTGCCAGCAGTGACCCAAAATTACCGGGACAGGGCGGCTACGAGCAGTACTTC; CDR3 protein: CASSDPKLPGQGGYEQYF
J gene: TRBJ1-2; V gene: TRBV5-1; D gene: -; clone size: many; CDR3 DNA: TGCGCCAGCAGCTTGGTGGGGGGAACCAACTATGGCTACACCTTC; CDR3 protein: CASSLVGGTNYGYTF
J gene: TRBJ1-4; V gene: TRBV20-1; D gene: -; clone size: once; CDR3 DNA: TGCAGTGCTAGTAACCGGCGGCCGGTTAATGAAAAACTGTTTTTT; CDR3 protein: CSASNRRPVNEKLFF
J gene: TRBJ1-3; V gene: TRBV19; D gene: -; clone size: -; CDR3 DNA: TGTGCCAGTAGTCTCGGAGGCGAAAATGGAAACACCATATATTTT; CDR3 protein: CASSLGGENGNTIYF
J gene: TRBJ2-7; V gene: TRBV27; D gene: TRBD1; clone size: -; CDR3 DNA: TGTGCCAGCAGTCTAACAGGGGGCGGGTACGAGCAGTACTTC; CDR3 protein: CASSLTGGGYEQYF
J gene: TRBJ2-7; V gene: TRBV6-5; D gene: -; clone size: -; CDR3 DNA: TGTGCCAGCAGTTTAACAGGACAGCGCGACGAGCAGTACTTC; CDR3 protein: CASSLTGQRDEQYF
J gene: TRBJ1-3; V gene: TRBV12-3/TRBV12-4; D gene: -; clone size: -; CDR3 DNA: TGTGCCAGCAGTTTTCAGGTGGGAAACACCATATATTTT; CDR3 protein: CASSFQVGNTIYF
J gene: TRBJ2-5; V gene: TRBV7-2; D gene: TRBD2; clone size: -; CDR3 DNA: TGTGCCAGCAGCTTCCCCTCAGCGGGGGGGCTTTCAGAGACCCAGTACTTC; CDR3 protein: CASSFPSAGGLSETQYF
J gene: TRBJ1-1; V gene: TRBV19; D gene: -; clone size: few; CDR3 DNA: TGTGCCAGTAGAGTGGGAGGCGCGGAGAACACTGAAGCTTTCTTT; CDR3 protein: CASRVGGAENTEAFF
J gene: TRBJ2-1; V gene: TRBV5-1; D gene: TRBD2; clone size: -; CDR3 DNA: TGCGCCAGCAGCTTTGCGGGGGGGTCCAATGAGCAGTTCTTC; CDR3 protein: CASSFAGGSNEQFF
J gene: TRBJ1-2; V gene: TRBV7-9; D gene: TRBD1; clone size: -; CDR3 DNA: TGTGCCAGCAGCTCCCAAACGGGACAGTCTTACTATGGCTACACCTTC; CDR3 protein: CASSSQTGQSYYGYTF
J gene: TRBJ1-2; V gene: TRBV9; D gene: -; clone size: -; CDR3 DNA: TGTGCCAGCAGCGCAAACTCGTATGGCTACACCTTC; CDR3 protein: CASSANSYGYTF
J gene: TRBJ1-2; V gene: TRBV5-1; D gene: TRBD1; clone size: -; CDR3 DNA: TGCGCCAGCAGAAAGCCAGACAGGGCCCGTAACTATGGCTACACCTTC; CDR3 protein: CASRKPDRARNYGYTF
J gene: TRBJ1-2; V gene: TRBV10-3; D gene: -; clone size: -; CDR3 DNA: TGTGCCATGAAGGGAGGGGGTTCCGGATATGGCTACACCTTC; CDR3 protein: CAMKGGGSGYGYTF
J gene: TRBJ2-5; V gene: TRBV15; D gene: -; clone size: -; CDR3 DNA: TGTGCCACCAGCAGAGTTGGAGGGTCTCGAGAGACCCAGTACTTC; CDR3 protein: CATSRVGGSRETQYF
J gene: TRBJ2-7; V gene: TRBV5-4; D gene: TRBD2; clone size: -; CDR3 DNA: TGTGCCAGCAGCTTGGATAGCGGGGCCGGCGAGCAGTACTTC; CDR3 protein: CASSLDSGAGEQYF
J gene: TRBJ2-5; V gene: TRBV27; D gene: TRBD2; clone size: -; CDR3 DNA: TGTGCCAGCAGTTTGGGACTAGCGGGGGGGGAGACCCAGTACTTC; CDR3 protein: CASSLGLAGGETQYF
J gene: TRBJ2-7; V gene: TRBV4-2; D gene: TRBD2; clone size: -; CDR3 DNA: TGTGCCAGCAGCCAAGATAGCGGGGGGGCCTACGAGCAGTACTTC; CDR3 protein: CASSQDSGGAYEQYF
J gene: TRBJ1-6; V gene: TRBV9; D gene: -; clone size: once; CDR3 DNA: TGTGCCAGCAGCGCCCAAGTACAGGGTCACGTTGATTCACCCCTCCACTTT; CDR3 protein: CASSAQVQGHVDSPLHF
J gene: TRBJ1-2; V gene: TRBV6-1; D gene: -; clone size: -; CDR3 DNA: TGTGCCAGCAGTGAAGCCAGCAGGGTAGGGTATGGCTACACCTTC; CDR3 protein: CASSEASRVGYGYTF
J gene: TRBJ1-5; V gene: TRBV2; D gene: -; clone size: -; CDR3 DNA: TGTGCCAGCAGTGAAGGTGCGGGGTCCGGTCAGCCCCAGCATTTT; CDR3 protein: CASSEGAGSGQPQHF
J gene: TRBJ1-1; V gene: TRBV7-8; D gene: -; clone size: -; CDR3 DNA: TGTGCCAGCAGCTTATACAGGGAGTGGGGCACTGAAGCTTTCTTT; CDR3 protein: CASSLYREWGTEAFF
J gene: TRBJ2-1; V gene: TRBV30; D gene: -; clone size: -; CDR3 DNA: TGTGCCTGGAGATCCCGACAAGGTGGTTATGTGAATGAGCAGTTCTTC; CDR3 protein: CAWRSRQGGYVNEQFF
J gene: TRBJ2-7; V gene: TRBV5-1; D gene: TRBD1; clone size: -; CDR3 DNA: TGCGCCAGCAGCAATACCGGGACAGCTGGCGAGCAGTACTTC; CDR3 protein: CASSNTGTAGEQYF
J gene: TRBJ2-3; V gene: TRBV10-2; D gene: -; clone size: -; CDR3 DNA: TGCGCCAGCAGTGAGGCAGGCCCCCTTCGAGATACGCAGTATTTT; CDR3 protein: CASSEAGPLRDTQYF
J gene: TRBJ1-5; V gene: TRBV5-6; D gene: TRBD1; clone size: -; CDR3 DNA: TGTGCCAGCAGCCTACAGGGGGCATATCAGCCCCAGCATTTT; CDR3 protein: CASSLQGAYQPQHF
J gene: TRBJ1-1; V gene: TRBV5-1; D gene: TRBD1; clone size: -; CDR3 DNA: TGCGCCAGCAGCTTACAGGGGGCCACTGAAGCTTTCTTT; CDR3 protein: CASSLQGATEAFF
J gene: TRBJ2-3; V gene: TRBV6-1; D gene: -; clone size: once; CDR3 DNA: TGTGCCAGCAGTGACCGATGGCAGGTCCGCACAGATACGCAGTATTTT; CDR3 protein: CASSDRWQVRTDTQYF
J gene: TRBJ2-5; V gene: TRBV11-1; D gene: -; clone size: -; CDR3 DNA: TGTGCCAGCAGCACAGCAGGAGGGGGCTGGGAGGAGACCCAGTACTTC; CDR3 protein: CASSTAGGGWEETQYF